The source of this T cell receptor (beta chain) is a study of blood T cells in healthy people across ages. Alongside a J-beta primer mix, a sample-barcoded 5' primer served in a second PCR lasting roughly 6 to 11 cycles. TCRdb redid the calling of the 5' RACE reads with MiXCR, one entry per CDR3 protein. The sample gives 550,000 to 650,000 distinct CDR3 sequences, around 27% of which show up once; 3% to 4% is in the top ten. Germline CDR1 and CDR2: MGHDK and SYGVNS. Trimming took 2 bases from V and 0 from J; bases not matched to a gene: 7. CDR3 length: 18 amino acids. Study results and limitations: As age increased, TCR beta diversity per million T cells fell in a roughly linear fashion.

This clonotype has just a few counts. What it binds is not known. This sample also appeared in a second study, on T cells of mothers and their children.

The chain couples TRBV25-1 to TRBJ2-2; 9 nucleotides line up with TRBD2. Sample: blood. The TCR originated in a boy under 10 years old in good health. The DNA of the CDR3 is TGTGCCAGCAGTGAACTAGCGGGGAGGGGCGCGAACACCGGGGAGCTGTTTTTT. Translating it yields CASSELAGRGANTGELFF. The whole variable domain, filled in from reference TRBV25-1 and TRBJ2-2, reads EADIYQTPRYLVIGTGKKITLECSQTMGHDKMYWYQQDPGMELHLIHYSYGVNSTEKGDLSSESTVSRIRTEHFPLTLESARPSHTSQYLCASSELAGRGANTGELFFGEGSRLTVL.